This entry concerns a single T cell receptor (beta chain). This receptor's antigen is unknown. No qualities accompany the bases; no much larger clone lies one base away. This record belongs to a study of blood T cell repertoires in COVID-19 (TCRdb year 2020). Some background on the complete study: Samples covering the acute and convalescent phases of COVID-19 were provided by collaborators in the United States, Italy and Spain. The prospective study material was composed of cDNA or gDNA derived from T cells, B-cell-depleted T cells, or PBMCs. Subjects who had been exposed to COVID-19, were actively infected with it, or had recovered from it provided the deeply sampled blood TCRbeta repertoires that made up the dataset. The repertoires were released in a freely available public database meant as a resource for research on the immune response to SARS-CoV-2. Samples came from the ongoing ImmuneRACE study (first 160 participants) plus 1,254 subjects from 6 global collaborators. Nearly every sample came with metadata listing a de-identified subject ID, COVID-19 status, age in years and sex. Where HLA class I and class II types were available, the types were taken from metadata supplied by the sample provider, not from assay-based typing. The research as a whole found: Clinical and demographic metadata were provided uncurated, with the amount varying by source and participant.

TCRbeta CDR3 regions were amplified from genomic DNA using the immunoSEQ Assay, a bias-controlled multiplex PCR. In the original analysis: The number of nucleated cells in each sample was estimated from the amplification of reference gene primers within the assay. To quantify the absolute abundance of each unique TCRbeta CDR3 rearrangement, sequence reads were collapsed and filtered. For each sample, productive Simpson clonality was calculated as the square root of Simpson's diversity index across productive rearrangements. Entries here come from immuneACCESS through TCRdb and include only in-frame sequences with V and J called. Some clones fail to appear in such tables; in the studies checked, an unresolved V gene covers under half of the shortfall, and the cause of the remainder is unknown. For V, J and clone size, that table is used; D and trimming come from the DNA. For this sample the table gives more than 95,000 clones, of which about nine tenths were detected only once. 15% of the sample is taken by the ten largest.

Taken from cysteine to phenylalanine, the CDR3 has 15 residues. Only the CDR3 DNA is retained, 45 bases long and in frame from the first base. Based on the germline V gene (reference sequence), the CDR1 and CDR2 sequences are PRHDT and FYEKMQ. The trim is 5 bases for V and 5 bases for J, with a gap of 17 bases between the germline ends. The collaborating institutions used their own protocols to collect whole blood in K2EDTA tubes. For TCRbeta analysis, collaborators shipped samples as frozen whole blood, isolated PBMCs, or DNA extracted from either of those sample types. Recombination connected TRBV13 to TRBJ2-3; the best D guess is TRBD2, with 6 bases matching. The receptor was derived from a man in his fifties or sixties with acute or convalescent COVID-19. Sequenced material: peripheral blood. The nucleotides are TGTGCCAGCAGCCAACACGGAGGGTTTCAAGATACGCAGTATTTT. Translated, this gives CASSQHGGFQDTQYF.